One sample yielded the 24 T cell receptor beta chains listed below, sequenced in a study of brain T cells in children with intractable seizures. The time point here: blood from clinic visit 5 months post-surgery; TSC patient then seizure free. Profiled with immunoSEQ multiplex PCR; TCRdb holds only in-frame clones, not every one. The table includes a few hundred thousand clones, roughly 93% detected once. The source material was peripheral blood, sampled more than 4 months after surgery. The receptor set was obtained from a boy under two years old with tuberous sclerosis and intractable seizures.

J is TRBJ1-1 and V is TRBV5-4; TRBD1 matches at 7 bases. Trimming took 5 bases from V and 0 from J; bases not matched to a gene: 4. CDR3 length: 14 amino acids. Germline loops: CDR1 SGHNT, CDR2 YYREEE (reference sequence). CDR3 sequence reads: CASSPDRMNTEAFF. CDR3 nucleotide sequence: TGTGCCAGCAGTCCGGACAGGATGAACACTGAAGCTTTCTTT.

This clone occurred many times. This chain uses TRBV19 with TRBJ1-1, with D unresolved. Germline V CDR1 and CDR2: LNHDA, SQIVND (reference sequence). The V and J ends lost 2 bases and 11 bases respectively, with 9 bases between them. The CDR3 extends over 11 amino acids. In nucleotides, the CDR3 is TGTGCCAGTAGTATACACCAGGAGGCTTTCTTT. It yields the protein CASSIHQEAFF.

This rearrangement joins TRBV11-2 to TRBJ2-3; weak D call: TRBD2 (7 bases). Trimming took 3 bases from V and 3 from J, leaving 16 bases between them. This CDR3 spans 16 amino acids. Germline-derived CDR1 and CDR2 are SGHAT and FQNNGV. Here the CDR3 DNA reads TGTGCCAGCAGCTTGGGAGGGGGTGGAAGGACAGATACGCAGTATTTT. Its protein product is CASSLGGGGRTDTQYF.

V is TRBV20-1 and J is TRBJ2-7; D call uncertain. Germline V gives CDR1 DFQATT, CDR2 SNEGSKA (reference sequence). The CDR3 covers 11 residues. Trimming left V 3 bases short and J 6 bases short, with 9 bases between. CDR3 in amino acids: CSASSAGEQYF. The CDR3, as DNA: TGCAGTGCTAGTTCGGCAGGCGAGCAGTACTTC.

The chain links TRBV18 to TRBJ2-3; the D is unclear. Trimming removed 1 base from V and 6 bases from J, with 5 bases in between. Germline V CDR1 and CDR2: KGHSH, LQKENI. CDR3 size: 12 residues. The CDR3 region is CASSPQSDTQYF. The DNA for the CDR3 is TGTGCCAGCTCACCACAGTCGGATACGCAGTATTTT.

The rearrangement joins TRBV10-2 to TRBJ1-3; a weak D match, TRBD1 (6 bases). Trimming shortened V by 6 bases and J by 8 bases, and 23 bases separated the two germline ends. Germline V gene data show CDR1 as WSHSY and CDR2 as SAAADI. The CDR3 loop spans 16 amino acids. CDR3 protein: CASSAKTDRIRHTIYF. Written as DNA, the CDR3 is TGCGCCAGCAGCGCTAAAACGGACAGAATTCGACACACCATATATTTT.

This clone has more than one count but fewer than ten. The chain uses TRBV6-5 and TRBJ1-1, with unresolved D. The V and J ends lost 0 bases and 1 base respectively, with 9 bases between them. The CDR3 extends over 15 amino acids. CDR1 is MNHEY, CDR2 SVGAGI, per germline. The CDR3 nucleotides read TGTGCCAGCAGTTACTCGACGAGGACGAACACTGAAGCTTTCTTT. It translates to CASSYSTRTNTEAFF.

The rearrangement joins TRBV5-4 to TRBJ2-4; unclear D gene. CDR1 is SGHNT and CDR2 is YYREEE in the germline V gene (reference sequence). V gave up 0 bases and J gave up 3 bases, with 7 bases separating them. The CDR3 loop spans 14 amino acids. The CDR3 reads CASSLGGNKNIQYF. As DNA, the CDR3 is TGTGCCAGCAGCTTGGGAGGAAACAAAAACATTCAGTACTTC.

The rearrangement links TRBV5-6 to TRBJ1-6; 7 bases fit TRBD1. The CDR3 extends over 19 amino acids. V lost 4 bases and J lost 9; bases outside the gene matches: 22. CDR1 and CDR2 from the germline V gene are SGHDT and YYEEEE. CDR3 nucleotide sequence: TGTGCCAGCAGCCTCAAAAACAGGGGACCAGAGGCTCTCGGTTCACCCCTCCACTTT. Protein product: CASSLKNRGPEALGSPLHF.

The chain combines TRBV5-1 with TRBJ2-5, with 7 bases identical to TRBD1. Trimming cost V 0 bases and J 0 bases; bases outside gene matches: 2. This CDR3 is 15 amino acids long. The germline V gene has CDR1 SGHRS and CDR2 YFSETQ. The CDR3 here is CASSLGDRYQETQYF. DNA for the CDR3: TGCGCCAGCAGCTTGGGGGACAGATACCAAGAGACCCAGTACTTC.

The chain employs TRBV30 and TRBJ1-6, with D possibly being TRBD1 (6 bases). Germline V gene data show CDR1 as GTSNPN and CDR2 as SVGIG (reference sequence). There are 13 residues in the CDR3. With 4 bases removed from V and 7 bases from J, the gap between germline ends came to 11 bases. CDR3 sequence: CAWTWTANSPLHF. Written as DNA, the CDR3 is TGTGCCTGGACCTGGACAGCAAATTCACCCCTCCACTTT. The whole variable domain, remainder taken from reference TRBV30 and TRBJ1-6, is SQTIHQWPATLVQPVGSPLSLECTVEGTSNPNLYWYRQAAGRGLQLLFYSVGIGQISSEVPQNLSASRPQDRQFILSSKKLLLSDSGFYLCAWTWTANSPLHFGNGTRLTVT.

The V and J genes are TRBV28 and TRBJ2-7, with D perhaps matching TRBD2 (5 bases). Germline assignment: CDR1 MDHEN and CDR2 SYDVKM. V dropped 3 bases and J dropped 7 bases, with 19 bases sitting between them. The CDR3 runs 15 residues. Here the CDR3 reads CASSFLGPLTGEQYF. DNA of the CDR3: TGTGCCAGCAGTTTTCTAGGCCCCTTGACGGGGGAGCAGTACTTC.

The genes are TRBV25-1 and TRBJ1-5, with 9 bases fitting TRBD1. The ends lost 8 bases at V and 7 bases at J; junction bases unmatched: 12. CDR3 length: 15 residues. Germline V gene sequence: CDR1 MGHDK, CDR2 SYGVNS. The CDR3 coding sequence is TGTGCCAGCCAAAGTCCCGGGACAGGGTTCCAGCCCCAGCATTTT. Translating it yields CASQSPGTGFQPQHF.

The chain has TRBV11-2 and TRBJ1-6, with 11 bases aligning to TRBD1. The CDR3 runs 15 residues. The V gene end was trimmed by 5 bases and the J gene end by 7 bases; junction bases not matched to a gene: 4. CDR1 is SGHAT and CDR2 is FQNNGV in the germline V gene. CDR3 protein: CASSPRDRGNSPLHF. As DNA, the CDR3 is TGTGCCAGCAGCCCACGGGACAGGGGGAATTCACCCCTCCACTTT.

V is TRBV5-5 and J is TRBJ2-6; unclear D gene. The V gene's germline CDR1 is SGHKS and CDR2 YYEKEE (reference sequence). With 7 bases removed from V and 0 bases from J, the gap between germline ends came to 20 bases. The CDR3 extends over 18 amino acids. The CDR3 protein is CASEEKRDPNSGANVLTF. The CDR3 bases are TGTGCCAGCGAAGAAAAGCGAGACCCCAACTCTGGGGCCAACGTCCTGACTTTC.

This chain links TRBV27 with TRBJ2-1; weak D call: TRBD1 (6 bases). The germline V and J ends were trimmed by 2 bases and 0 bases, with 11 bases remaining between them. CDR1 is MNHEY, CDR2 SMNVEV, per germline (reference sequence). This CDR3 has 16 amino acids. CDR3 amino acids: CASSLMAGVSYNEQFF. CDR3 DNA sequence: TGTGCCAGCAGTTTAATGGCAGGGGTCTCCTACAATGAGCAGTTCTTC.

This sequence joins TRBV4-1 and TRBJ2-1; D uncertain. CDR1 is MGHRA, CDR2 YSYEKL, per germline. V shed 0 bases and J shed 3 bases, with 9 bases lying between them. The CDR3 runs to 15 residues. Here the CDR3 reads CASSQDGASYNEQFF. Here the CDR3 DNA reads TGCGCCAGCAGCCAAGATGGAGCCAGCTACAATGAGCAGTTCTTC.

This chain connects TRBV3-1 (or the pseudogene TRBV3-2) to TRBJ1-2; D unclear. This CDR3 contains 16 residues. The V end lost 1 base, the J end lost 4 bases, and 16 bases lay between the germline ends. The V gene's germline CDR1 is LGHDT and CDR2 YNNKEL (reference sequence). The CDR3 nucleotides read TGTGCCAGCAGCCAAGGGGCCCTGGGTCGTCCCTATGGCTACACCTTC. Its translation: CASSQGALGRPYGYTF.

With regard to this clone: In the same sample, other DNA sequences code for this CDR3. V usage is TRBV18 and J usage is TRBJ2-7, with 8 bases identical to TRBD1. The CDR3 is 12 amino acids. V shed 6 bases and J 6 bases; nucleotides not matched to a gene: 4. CDR1 KGHSH and CDR2 LQKENI come from the germline V gene. The CDR3 reads CASSPTGGEQYF. CDR3 DNA sequence: TGTGCCAGCTCGCCAACAGGGGGCGAGCAGTACTTC. Using reference TRBV18 and TRBJ2-7 for the parts outside the CDR3, the full variable domain is NAGVMQNPRHLVRRRGQEARLRCSPMKGHSHVYWYRQLPEEGLKFMVYLQKENIIDESGMPKERFSAEFPKEGPSILRIQQVVRGDSAAYFCASSPTGGEQYFGPGTRLTVT.

The chain combines TRBV5-1 with TRBJ2-4, with 7 bases aligning to TRBD2. The germline V gene encodes CDR1 SGHRS and CDR2 YFSETQ. With V trimmed by 4 bases and J by 0 bases, 7 bases remained unmatched. This CDR3 is 16 amino acids long. This chain's CDR3 is CASSPDAGEAKNIQYF. CDR3 sequence (DNA): TGCGCCAGCAGCCCCGATGCGGGAGAAGCCAAAAACATTCAGTACTTC.

This sequence joins TRBV30 and TRBJ1-3; D is possibly TRBD1 (5 bases). There are 15 residues in the CDR3. Germline V gene data show CDR1 as GTSNPN and CDR2 as SVGIG (reference sequence). V shed 4 bases and J shed 3 bases, with 16 bases lying between them. The CDR3 region has the DNA TGTGCCTGGAAGGGGTGGTGGGGAAATGGAAACACCATATATTTT. This codes for CAWKGWWGNGNTIYF.

This clone was counted a single time. The V and J genes are TRBV4-1 and TRBJ2-1; weak D call: TRBD2 (6 bases). CDR1 is MGHRA and CDR2 is YSYEKL in the germline V gene. The CDR3 totals 17 residues. V lost 0 bases and J lost 4, with 16 bases in between. The CDR3 DNA follows: TGCGCCAGCAGCCAAGATATCCGGCGGGAAAGATACAATGAGCAGTTCTTC. Its protein is CASSQDIRRERYNEQFF.

The chain couples TRBV27 to TRBJ1-3; D is undetermined. The CDR3 runs to 13 residues. V lost 4 bases, J lost 2 bases, and 6 bases lay in between. Germline assignment: CDR1 MNHEY and CDR2 SMNVEV (reference sequence). CDR3 protein: CASSSLAGNTIYF. In DNA form, the CDR3 reads TGTGCCAGCAGTTCATTAGCTGGAAACACCATATATTTT.

A note on this clone: One end of the junction is discordant with germline, which a read error may explain. V and J are TRBV25-1 and TRBJ1-1; D perhaps matches TRBD1 (5 bases). The CDR3 contains 14 residues. CDR1 is MGHDK, CDR2 SYGVNS, per germline. CDR3 sequence reads: CASGSGHTNAEAFF. As DNA, the CDR3 is TGTGCCAGCGGGTCTGGACATACGAACGCTGAAGCTTTCTTT.